The clone carrying this TCR beta chain has at least ten counts. Its antigen is currently unknown. This sample was included in a study of neurological immune-mediated disorders. Whole-study findings and limits: Subjects shared no identical expanded-clone CDR3 amino acid sequences, suggesting private TCR-beta repertoires in all groups.

Template-switch 5'RACE cDNA synthesis added a 10-nucleotide unique molecular identifier. TCRdb reanalysed the 5' RACE reads using MiXCR and keeps one entry per CDR3 protein. Of approximately 38,000 distinct CDR3 sequences in the sample, around 7% are singletons; the top ten hold approximately 5.3%. The CDR3 has 14 amino acids. CDR1 and CDR2 from the germline V gene are MDHEN and SYDVKM. Trimming took 5 bases from V and 8 from J; bases not matched to a gene: 9. Sorted libraries were made with about 1 million CD4+ or CD8+ T cells. Sequencing used CD4+ T cells from blood. This rearrangement joins TRBV28 to TRBJ2-3, with 8 bases identical to TRBD2. This receptor was taken from a man aged 45 to 65 in good health. For the CDR3, the DNA is TGTGCCAGCAGTCAAGCGGGAGTGGTAGCTACGCAGTATTTT. It specifies CASSQAGVVATQYF.